The source of this T cell receptor (beta chain) is a study of blood T cell repertoires in COVID-19. Study overall: Collection of acute and convalescent COVID-19 samples took place in the United States, Italy and Spain. T cells, B-cell-depleted T cells, or PBMCs supplied cDNA or gDNA.

Authors' processing steps: Reference gene primers were amplified, and this amplification served to estimate nucleated cell counts. TCRdb's table, derived via immunoSEQ multiplex PCR, lists solely in-frame clones and lacks some. The V and J calls and clone size were taken over from that table, and D and trimming were inferred from the DNA. The sample carries around 120,000 clones, 86% recorded once. The CDR3 is 15 amino acids. V was clipped by 5 bases and J by 3 bases; unmatched bases: 5. The germline gives CDR1 SGHVS, CDR2 FNYEAQ. The sample taken for sequencing was peripheral blood. The gene calls are TRBV7-6 and TRBJ2-1; 9 positions agree with TRBD2. The TCR comes from a man aged 65 to 79 who had recovered from COVID-19. CDR3 sequence (DNA): TGTGCCAGCAGCCCAGCAGCGGGGGGCTACAATGAGCAGTTCTTC. It codes for CASSPAAGGYNEQFF.